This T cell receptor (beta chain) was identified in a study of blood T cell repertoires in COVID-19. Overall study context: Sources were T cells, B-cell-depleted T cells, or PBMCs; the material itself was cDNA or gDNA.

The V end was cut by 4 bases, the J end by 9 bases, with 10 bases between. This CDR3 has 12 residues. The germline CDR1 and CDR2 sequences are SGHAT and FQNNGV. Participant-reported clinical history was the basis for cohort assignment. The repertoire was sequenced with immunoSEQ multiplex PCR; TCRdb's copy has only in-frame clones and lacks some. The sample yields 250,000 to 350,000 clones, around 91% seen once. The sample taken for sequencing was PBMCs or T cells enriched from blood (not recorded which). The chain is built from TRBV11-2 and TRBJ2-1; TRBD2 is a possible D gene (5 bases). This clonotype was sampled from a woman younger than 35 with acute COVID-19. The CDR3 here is CASSYIRGEQFF. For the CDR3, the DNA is TGTGCCAGCAGCTATATCCGGGGTGAGCAGTTCTTC.